This TCR beta chain derives from a study of blood T cell repertoires in COVID-19. Looking at the study overall: Whether acute or convalescent, the COVID-19 samples came from the United States, Italy and Spain. In each case, the material was cDNA or gDNA derived from T cells, B-cell-depleted T cells, or PBMCs.

Per the authors' pipeline: Amplification from reference gene primers served as the basis for estimated nucleated cell counts. Measured with immunoSEQ multiplex PCR; TCRdb has only the in-frame clones, and not every one. That table is the source of V, J and clone size, and D and trimming were worked out from the DNA. In the table there are about 170,000 clones, 84% of which are singletons. The CDR3 loop spans 15 amino acids. Germline CDR1 and CDR2: MNHNY and SVGAGI (reference sequence). J gave up 3 bases and V 5 bases, and 7 bases lay outside the gene matches. The chain is built from TRBV6-6 and TRBJ1-1, with 9 bases aligning to TRBD1. The receptor was isolated from a man between 65 and 80 years old with active or convalescent COVID-19. The specimen was peripheral blood. The CDR3, as DNA: TGTGCCAGCAGTGATCCGGGACAGGGTCACACTGAAGCTTTCTTT. It translates to CASSDPGQGHTEAFF.